This T cell receptor (beta chain) was profiled in a study of CD8 T cells in Susac syndrome. Germline values: CDR1 SGHTA, CDR2 FQGNSA. V was cut by 4 bases and J by 5 bases, with 9 bases left in between. The CDR3 is 12 residues long. Random hexamers were used to reverse transcribe the RNA input (about 0.45 to 1 ug). Amplification of TCR beta CDR3 was carried out by immunoSEQ multiplex PCR, which covered 54 Vbeta and 13 Jbeta segments. TCRdb independently ran MiXCR on the immunoSEQ multiplex PCR reads; one entry per CDR3 protein. The sample consists of around 190,000 distinct CDR3 sequences, roughly 94% of them appearing once.

Sequencing used CD4+ T cells from PBMCs. This chain links TRBV7-2 with TRBJ2-7; no clear D. The TCR originated in a human donor with Susac syndrome. DNA of the CDR3: TGTGCCAGCAGCTCGCAAGGCCACGAGCAGTACTTC. Translated, it gives CASSSQGHEQYF.